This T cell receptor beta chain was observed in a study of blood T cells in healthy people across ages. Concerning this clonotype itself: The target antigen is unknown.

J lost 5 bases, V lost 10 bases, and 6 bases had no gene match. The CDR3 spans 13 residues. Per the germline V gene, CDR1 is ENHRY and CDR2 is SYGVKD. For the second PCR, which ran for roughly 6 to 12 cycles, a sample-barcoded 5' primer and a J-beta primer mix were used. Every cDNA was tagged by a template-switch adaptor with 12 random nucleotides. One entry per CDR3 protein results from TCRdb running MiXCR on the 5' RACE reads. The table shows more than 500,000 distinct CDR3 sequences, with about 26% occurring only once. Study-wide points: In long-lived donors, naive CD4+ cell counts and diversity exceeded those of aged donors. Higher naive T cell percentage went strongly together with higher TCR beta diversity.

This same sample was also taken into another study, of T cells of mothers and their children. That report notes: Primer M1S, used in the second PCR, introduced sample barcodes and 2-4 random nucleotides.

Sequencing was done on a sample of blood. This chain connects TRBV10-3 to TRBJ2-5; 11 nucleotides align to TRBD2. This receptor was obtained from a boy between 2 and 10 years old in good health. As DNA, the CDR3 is TGTGCCACCCTAGCGGGGGGCGGGGAGACCCAGTACTTC. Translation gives CATLAGGGETQYF.